This T cell receptor beta chain emerged from a study of identical twins. The study, taken as a whole, reports: Out-of-frame alpha sequences shared between twins exhibited an excess of low generation probability. Insertion counts were lower in abundant cord blood beta clonotypes, a trend that memory repertoires did not show.

Healthy Caucasians provided all donations. A few counts support this clonotype. What it recognizes is unknown. Germline CDR1 SGHTA, CDR2 FQGNSA. The CDR3 totals 11 residues. V was clipped by 3 bases and J by 9 bases, with 6 bases between them. TCRdb itself ran the 5' RACE reads through MiXCR, one entry per CDR3 protein. The table has around 1.7 million distinct CDR3 sequences, less than 40% seen once. This clonotype was sampled from a newborn girl in good health. The specimen was cord blood. The gene calls are TRBV7-2 and TRBJ2-1; D not certain. In DNA form, the CDR3 reads TGTGCCAGCAGCTTTTTGAGTGAGCAGTTCTTC. Residues: CASSFLSEQFF.